This section outlines one T cell receptor (beta chain) sequence together with its context. Its antigen is not known. Method: immunoSEQ multiplex PCR; TCRdb's copy keeps in-frame clones and lacks some. Here the sample spans some 170,000 clones, about nine tenths being singletons. This entry comes from a study of cytomegalovirus exposure and HLA in healthy donors. Study results and caveats: Investigators reported approximately 170 TCR beta chains as tied to cytomegalovirus.

V lost 0 bases and J 0 bases, leaving 6 bases between the germline ends. Germline assignment: CDR1 SGDLS and CDR2 YYNGEE. The CDR3 length is 15 residues. The receptor was derived from a young man in good health and CMV-seropositive. The chain has TRBV9 and TRBJ2-2; D not certain. Sequencing was performed on PBMCs. The CDR3 reads CASSVGTPNTGELFF. The CDR3 region has the DNA TGTGCCAGCAGCGTAGGGACCCCGAACACCGGGGAGCTGTTTTTT.